Listed below are T cell receptor beta chains from one sample, sequenced in a study of technical replicates of blood from a few donors. Sequenced by immunoSEQ multiplex PCR; TCRdb stores in-frame clones only, minus some. Of approximately 76,000 clones listed, 70% to 90% are singletons. The specimen sequenced was PBMCs. These receptors were taken from a human donor in good health. Some clones in this sample may be carry-over from other donors' samples. CDR3s include the opening cysteine and the closing phenylalanine or tryptophan. The D gene is left open where the match is weak. Part of the rows lack a size; the others show once, few, many or a class for expanded clones.

>TRBJ2-7|.|TRBV5-1|TRBD1
CASSSSTGAYAEQYF
TGCGCCAGCAGCAGTTCGACAGGGGCATACGCCGAGCAGTACTTC
>TRBJ2-1|.|TRBV7-9|TRBD1
CASSHGDRVYNEQFF
TGTGCCAGCAGCCATGGGGACAGGGTCTACAATGAGCAGTTCTTC
>TRBJ2-7|.|TRBV4-1|TRBD1
CASSDSGTGSYEQYF
TGCGCCAGCAGCGACTCCGGGACAGGGTCTTACGAGCAGTACTTC
>TRBJ1-2|.|TRBV29-1|.
CSVKRGGESYGYTF
TGCAGCGTTAAGAGGGGGGGAGAAAGCTATGGCTACACCTTC
>TRBJ1-4|.|TRBV4-3|.
CASSQDHRSGEKLFF
TGCGCCAGCAGCCAAGATCATCGGTCAGGAGAAAAACTGTTTTTT
>TRBJ2-7|.|TRBV7-2|TRBD2
CASSSPGLAAYEQYF
TGTGCCAGCAGCTCCCCGGGACTAGCGGCCTACGAGCAGTACTTC
>TRBJ2-3|.|TRBV15|TRBD2
CATSRTSGGADTQYF
TGTGCCACCAGCAGGACTAGCGGGGGGGCAGATACGCAGTATTTT
>TRBJ2-7|.|TRBV5-4|TRBD2
CASSPRLANEPPYEQYF
TGTGCCAGCAGCCCGCGACTAGCAAACGAACCCCCTTACGAGCAGTACTTC
>TRBJ2-1|once|TRBV12-5|.
CVRGEQFF
TGTGTTCGGGGGGAGCAGTTCTTC
>TRBJ2-3|.|TRBV10-3|TRBD2
CAISREGLAGSDTQYF
TGTGCCATCAGTCGTGAGGGACTAGCGGGTTCAGATACGCAGTATTTT
>TRBJ1-2|few|TRBV18|TRBD1
CASSPRDSSNYGYTF
TGTGCCAGCTCACCGCGGGACAGTTCTAACTATGGCTACACCTTC
>TRBJ1-1|few|TRBV7-9|.
CASSFYGQEVEAFF
TGTGCCAGCAGCTTTTATGGTCAGGAAGTTGAAGCTTTCTTT
>TRBJ2-7|.|TRBV7-8|TRBD2
CASSARWTSGNVPSSYEQYF
TGTGCCAGCAGCGCAAGATGGACTAGCGGGAACGTCCCAAGCTCCTACGAGCAGTACTTC
>TRBJ2-7|.|TRBV7-8|TRBD2
CASSSMTSGKYEQYF
TGTGCCAGCAGCTCGATGACTAGCGGGAAATACGAGCAGTACTTC
>TRBJ2-1|.|TRBV4-3|TRBD1
CASSQGQGLYNEQFF
TGCGCCAGCAGCCAAGGACAGGGGCTGTACAATGAGCAGTTCTTC
>TRBJ1-2|.|TRBV5-4|.
CASSLDPGGTSRGYTF
TGTGCCAGCAGCTTGGATCCCGGGGGGACGTCTAGAGGCTACACCTTC
>TRBJ2-1|.|TRBV4-3|TRBD2
CASSQDVAGAGNEQFF
TGCGCCAGCAGCCAAGATGTGGCGGGAGCGGGTAATGAGCAGTTCTTC
>TRBJ1-1|.|TRBV6-4|.
CASSEQGETEAFF
TGTGCCAGCAGTGAACAAGGGGAAACTGAAGCTTTCTTT
>TRBJ1-1|.|TRBV7-3|.
CASSPQARGSSDGVFTEAFF
TGTGCCAGCAGCCCGCAAGCCCGGGGATCGTCGGACGGGGTATTCACTGAAGCTTTCTTT
>TRBJ1-2|.|TRBV30|.
CAWSRGRDYGYTF
TGTGCCTGGAGCAGGGGTAGGGACTATGGCTACACCTTC
>TRBJ1-2|.|TRBV5-1|.
CASSPPWQNYGYTF
TGCGCCAGCAGCCCTCCTTGGCAGAACTATGGCTACACCTTC
>TRBJ1-2|.|TRBV11-2|TRBD1
CASSLGMWRDRDAYGYTF
TGTGCCAGCAGCTTAGGCATGTGGCGGGACAGGGACGCCTATGGCTACACCTTC
>TRBJ2-3|once|TRBV9|.
CASSVEGRGLTDTQYF
TGTGCCAGCAGCGTAGAGGGCAGGGGTCTCACAGATACGCAGTATTTT
>TRBJ2-3|.|TRBV6-4|TRBD2
CASSERGGAGTDTQYF
TGTGCCAGCAGTGAACGCGGGGGGGCAGGAACAGATACGCAGTATTTT
>TRBJ2-1|once|TRBV27|TRBD2
CASSRTSGNYNEQFF
TGTGCCAGCAGTCGAACTAGCGGGAACTACAATGAGCAGTTCTTC
>TRBJ2-5|once|TRBV5-1|TRBD1
CASSLGTGVQTQYF
TGCGCCAGCAGCTTGGGGACAGGGGTCCAGACCCAGTACTTC
>TRBJ2-7|.|TRBV9|TRBD2
CASSVASGSYEQYF
TGTGCCAGCAGCGTAGCTAGCGGCTCCTACGAGCAGTACTTC
>TRBJ2-7|.|TRBV5-4|.
CASSPGGFPSSYEQYF
TGTGCCAGCAGCCCCGGGGGATTTCCGAGCTCCTACGAGCAGTACTTC
>TRBJ1-2|.|TRBV27|TRBD1
CASSPTGTNYGYTF
TGTGCCAGCAGTCCGACAGGGACTAACTATGGCTACACCTTC
>TRBJ1-5|.|TRBV19|TRBD1
CASSIGGTGAGGGPQHF
TGTGCCAGTAGTATAGGGGGGACAGGCGCCGGGGGAGGGCCCCAGCATTTT
>TRBJ1-2|.|TRBV6-5|.
CASSSSYGYTF
TGTGCCAGCAGTTCTAGTTATGGCTACACCTTC
>TRBJ2-7|.|TRBV7-9|.
CASSSIMAGSEQYF
TGTGCCAGCAGCTCAATAATGGCGGGTTCCGAGCAGTACTTC
>TRBJ1-5|.|TRBV7-2|.
CASSPGATAYSNQPQHF
TGTGCCAGCAGCCCCGGCGCTACAGCTTATAGCAATCAGCCCCAGCATTTT
>TRBJ1-5|.|TRBV2|.
CASSKFPDQPQHF
TGTGCCAGCAGTAAATTCCCAGATCAGCCCCAGCATTTT
>TRBJ2-7|large|TRBV5-1|TRBD2
CASSSAGGYHEQYF
TGCGCCAGCAGTTCAGCGGGGGGATATCACGAGCAGTACTTC
>TRBJ2-3|.|TRBV7-3|TRBD2
CASSLRGTSGDTQYF
TGTGCCAGCAGCTTAAGAGGGACTAGCGGAGATACGCAGTATTTT
>TRBJ2-7|.|TRBV7-9|TRBD2
CASSLGGGAYEQYF
TGTGCCAGCAGCTTAGGTGGGGGGGCCTACGAGCAGTACTTC
>TRBJ1-2|.|TRBV10-3|.
CAISGGRYSTLDYGYTF
TGTGCCATCAGTGGGGGCAGGTATTCGACCCTCGACTATGGCTACACCTTC
>TRBJ2-1|.|TRBV11-2|.
CASSSPRTAYNEQFF
TGTGCCAGCAGCTCCCCCCGGACAGCCTACAATGAGCAGTTCTTC
>TRBJ2-2|few|TRBV4-3|TRBD2
CASSQDLAGGPSGELFF
TGCGCCAGCAGCCAAGATCTCGCGGGAGGGCCTTCAGGGGAGCTGTTTTTT
>TRBJ1-2|once|TRBV28|TRBD1
CASSFWGQGRRNYGYTF
TGTGCCAGCAGTTTTTGGGGACAGGGTCGTCGTAACTATGGCTACACCTTC
>TRBJ1-2|once|TRBV15|.
CATSRGYSSNYGYTF
TGTGCCACCAGCAGAGGGTACAGCTCCAACTATGGCTACACCTTC
>TRBJ1-4|once|TRBV7-2|.
CASSLSTNEKLFF
TGTGCCAGCAGCCTTTCAACTAATGAAAAACTGTTTTTT
>TRBJ1-2|.|TRBV5-6|.
CASSLPGGIDGYTF
TGTGCCAGCAGCTTACCGGGAGGGATAGATGGCTACACCTTC
>TRBJ1-5|.|TRBV5-1|TRBD1
CASSSGTGNQPQHF
TGCGCCAGCAGCTCTGGGACAGGGAATCAGCCCCAGCATTTT
>TRBJ2-1|.|TRBV30|TRBD1
CASTGDSYNEQFF
TGTGCCAGCACAGGGGATTCCTACAATGAGCAGTTCTTC
>TRBJ2-3|.|TRBV11-2|TRBD2
CASSLESGLAGGTQYF
TGTGCCAGCAGCTTAGAGTCTGGGCTAGCGGGGGGAACGCAGTATTTT
>TRBJ2-4|.|TRBV6-6|.
CASRLSPYKNIQYF
TGTGCCAGCAGACTTAGCCCCTACAAAAACATTCAGTACTTC
>TRBJ2-7|.|TRBV6-1|.
CASSEGPAYEQYF
TGTGCCAGCAGTGAAGGGCCAGCCTACGAGCAGTACTTC
>TRBJ2-7|.|TRBV18|TRBD2
CASSPTGTSGHEQYF
TGTGCCAGCTCACCCACCGGGACTAGCGGCCACGAGCAGTACTTC
>TRBJ1-1|.|TRBV2|.
CASTGFNTEAFF
TGTGCCAGCACAGGGTTCAACACTGAAGCTTTCTTT